These T cell receptor beta chains were read from a single sample in a study of blood T cells in healthy people across ages. TCRdb re-called the 5' RACE reads with MiXCR, one entry per CDR3 protein. This sample has 870,000 or so distinct CDR3 sequences, with around 30% found just once. Sequenced sample: blood. The receptors originated from a woman older than 75 in good health. Each CDR3 is given without its conserved first and last residue. Each record gives: J gene, clone size, V gene, CDR3 protein. The listing skips clone size in some rows; elsewhere it reads once, few, many or a size class.

j_gene: TRBJ2-5
abundance: many
v_gene: TRBV24-1
CDR3aa: ATSDRRGVETQY

j_gene: TRBJ2-3
abundance: .
v_gene: TRBV27
CDR3aa: ASRRTSGGIADTQY

j_gene: TRBJ2-1
abundance: many
v_gene: TRBV5-1
CDR3aa: ASSVDRAVIPYNEQF

j_gene: TRBJ2-1
abundance: many
v_gene: TRBV29-1
CDR3aa: SGGTDSYNEQF

j_gene: TRBJ2-7
abundance: .
v_gene: TRBV11-2
CDR3aa: ASSQPTSYEQY

j_gene: .
abundance: once
v_gene: TRBV5-6
CDR3aa: ASSLVQGTGGTQY

j_gene: TRBJ1-1
abundance: .
v_gene: TRBV20-1
CDR3aa: SARDPGQQNTEAF

j_gene: TRBJ2-5
abundance: many
v_gene: TRBV15
CDR3aa: ATSRVRAQETQY

j_gene: TRBJ1-6
abundance: many
v_gene: TRBV6-2/TRBV6-3
CDR3aa: ASSGQGSRSPLH

j_gene: TRBJ1-2
abundance: many
v_gene: TRBV20-1
CDR3aa: SARDQSTPNYGYT

j_gene: TRBJ2-7
abundance: .
v_gene: TRBV20-1
CDR3aa: SARGPLYEQY

j_gene: TRBJ2-7
abundance: many
v_gene: TRBV6-1
CDR3aa: ASSEPGTHPYEQY

j_gene: TRBJ1-2
abundance: .
v_gene: TRBV5-6
CDR3aa: ASSLAGVVGYT

j_gene: TRBJ1-6
abundance: .
v_gene: TRBV20-1
CDR3aa: SARALRRPDNSPLR

j_gene: TRBJ2-5
abundance: many
v_gene: TRBV20-1
CDR3aa: SARVGTSGEQETQY

j_gene: TRBJ1-1
abundance: .
v_gene: TRBV29-1
CDR3aa: SVGLTGINTEAF

j_gene: TRBJ2-1
abundance: .
v_gene: TRBV5-1
CDR3aa: ASSFDSGPRGNEQF

j_gene: TRBJ1-6
abundance: .
v_gene: TRBV3-1
CDR3aa: ASSPGQGEGSPLH

j_gene: .
abundance: many
v_gene: TRBV3-1
CDR3aa: ASSQIAGSEQY

j_gene: TRBJ1-4
abundance: many
v_gene: TRBV7-2
CDR3aa: ASTISTNEKLF

j_gene: TRBJ1-4
abundance: few
v_gene: TRBV20-1
CDR3aa: SARDIGEKLF

j_gene: TRBJ2-1
abundance: many
v_gene: TRBV29-1
CDR3aa: SAQPRLANHEQF

j_gene: TRBJ2-1
abundance: many
v_gene: TRBV27
CDR3aa: ASSLVKGVTEQF

j_gene: TRBJ1-2
abundance: few
v_gene: TRBV5-4
CDR3aa: ASSLAQTPGGYT

j_gene: TRBJ2-3
abundance: many
v_gene: TRBV5-1
CDR3aa: ASSDRVGINTQY

j_gene: TRBJ2-1
abundance: few
v_gene: TRBV3-1
CDR3aa: ASSQDRVTGRLNEQF

j_gene: TRBJ1-1
abundance: .
v_gene: TRBV5-1
CDR3aa: ASSWGTSNTEAF